This T cell receptor (beta chain) was sequenced during a study of blood T cell repertoires in COVID-19. Study information: The analysed material was cDNA or gDNA that came from T cells, B-cell-depleted T cells, or PBMCs.

The germline V gene has CDR1 MNHNS and CDR2 SASEGT. V lost 2 bases and J lost 7, with 17 bases in between. The CDR3 runs to 15 residues. Sequencing was performed with immunoSEQ multiplex PCR; in TCRdb, only in-frame clones are kept and a portion is missing. The table lists over 120,000 clones, about 87% of them singletons. Two negative PCRs, clearance, or symptom resolution had been documented for recovered Cohort 3 donors. The genes are TRBV6-1 and TRBJ1-2; a possible D gene is TRBD1 (6 bases). The receptor was isolated from a man aged 60-69 years who had recovered from COVID-19. Sequencing was carried out using PBMCs or T cells enriched from blood (not recorded which). This CDR3 reads CASSENTGNVFGYTF. CDR3 coding DNA: TGTGCCAGCAGTGAAAACACAGGGAATGTCTTTGGCTACACCTTC.